The present entry profiles one T cell receptor (beta chain) with its context. This CDR3 is built from 15 residues. The V segment lost 4 bases and the J segment 4 bases; nucleotides outside the gene matches: 3. The germline V gene encodes CDR1 MNHNS and CDR2 SASEGT. These data originate in a study of cytomegalovirus exposure and HLA in healthy donors. PCR used 60 Vbeta primers and 13 Jbeta primers. This table comes from immunoSEQ multiplex PCR, and its TCRdb copy is limited to in-frame clones, with some not included. The table for this sample gives around 45,000 clones. The sequence was obtained from a woman aged 25 to 45 in good health and CMV-seronegative. The V gene is TRBV6-1, the J gene TRBJ2-1; 11 nucleotides match TRBD2. Sample: PBMCs. In DNA, the CDR3 is TGTGCCAGCAGTGGAGTAGCGGGAGGGTACAATGAGCAGTTCTTC. Its translation: CASSGVAGGYNEQFF.